The clone carrying this T cell receptor beta chain was counted ten times or more. The data derive from a study of T cell repertoires in cytomegalovirus infection. Whole-study context: Through public TCR beta signatures, both CMV infection and matching HLA type were indicated.

TCRdb re-called the reads through MiXCR, storing one row per CDR3 protein. The sample shows about 360,000 distinct CDR3 sequences, 18% of them seen only once. The origin of this receptor is a human donor in good health (CMV status not recorded). Some clones in this sample may be carry-over from other donors' samples. Sequencing was carried out using PBMCs.

The CDR3, as DNA: TGCAGTGCTAGAGTGGTCGATGCGAAAACCTACAATGAGCAGTTCTTC. This gives the protein CSARVVDAKTYNEQFF. The chain recombines TRBV20-1 with TRBJ2-1; unclear D gene. V was pared by 1 base and J by 2 bases, with 15 bases between. The CDR3 runs to 16 residues. Looked up from germline, CDR1 is DFQATT and CDR2 is SNEGSKA (reference sequence).